These 6 T cell receptor beta chains share one sample of origin, sequenced in a study of shared clonotypes between healthy human individuals (dated by TCRdb to 2020 to 2022). The method was the immunoSEQ multiplex PCR assay. TCRdb re-hosts the immuneACCESS table, in-frame sequences only. Its copies lack some clones; in the studies checked, an unresolved V gene accounts for under half of them, and the cause for the rest is not known. The sample contains about 480,000 clones, approximately 79% of them found a single time. The ten largest clones take up 10% to 15% of the sample. Sequenced: PBMCs. Every receptor here comes from a woman aged 35 to 49 in good health. Some clones in this sample may be carry-over from other donors' samples.

The chain uses TRBV28 and TRBJ2-7; TRBD2 aligns across 14 bases. The CDR3 totals 17 residues. The junction had 15 bases not matched to a gene; V was cut back by 7 bases and J by 7 bases. Germline CDR1 MDHEN, CDR2 SYDVKM. CDR3 coding DNA: TGTGCCAGCACTACCCGGGGGACTAGCGGGGGCCCTAGGGAGCAGTACTTC. Translating gives CASTTRGTSGGPREQYF.

This chain links TRBV19 with TRBJ1-3; no clear D. Trimming took off 8 bases at V and 1 base at J, with 3 bases between the two ends. CDR3 length: 11 amino acids. Germline V CDR1 and CDR2: LNHDA, SQIVND (reference sequence). The CDR3 DNA follows: TGTGCCAGTCGTTCTGGAAACACCATATATTTT. Its translation: CASRSGNTIYF.

The chain joins TRBV19 to TRBJ2-1, with D perhaps TRBD2 (5 bases). The V end lost 4 bases, the J end lost 8 bases, and 18 bases lay between the germline ends. Germline V lookup: CDR1 LNHDA, CDR2 SQIVND (reference sequence). This CDR3 has 15 residues. Here the CDR3 DNA reads TGTGCCAGTAGTACCCTAGCCCACCGGGCGGATGAGCAGTTCTTC. Its protein product is CASSTLAHRADEQFF.

This clone occurred a few times. This chain links TRBV6-6 with TRBJ2-1, with unresolved D. V shed 6 bases and J shed 8 bases, with 8 bases lying between them. The CDR3 extends over 11 amino acids. The germline V gene has CDR1 MNHNY and CDR2 SVGAGI (reference sequence). CDR3: CASSPSDEQFF. The CDR3 DNA sequence: TGTGCCAGCAGCCCCAGCGATGAGCAGTTCTTC.

The chain couples TRBV7-2 to TRBJ2-1, with 8 bases lining up with TRBD2. The germline V gene encodes CDR1 SGHTA and CDR2 FQGNSA. V trimming: 0 bases; J trimming: 3 bases; junction bases outside the gene matches: 7. The CDR3 totals 17 residues. The CDR3 is CASSLARAAGDYNEQFF. DNA of the CDR3: TGTGCCAGCAGCTTAGCGCGAGCAGCGGGGGACTACAATGAGCAGTTCTTC.

The V gene is TRBV7-2, the J gene TRBJ2-2; no clear D gene. CDR1 is SGHTA and CDR2 is FQGNSA in the germline V gene. There are 14 residues in the CDR3. The germline V and J ends were trimmed by 5 bases and 4 bases, with 11 bases remaining between them. This chain's CDR3 is CASSKVGRTGELFF. CDR3 bases: TGTGCCAGCAGCAAAGTTGGACGCACCGGGGAGCTGTTTTTT.